There are many counts of the clone carrying this TCR beta chain. Its target is unknown. These data originate in a study of CD8 T cells in ankylosing spondylitis. Regarding the study as a whole: There was reportedly significant enrichment of clones that were disease-linked in matched ankylosing spondylitis synovial fluid. Certain motif variants had earlier appeared in reactive arthritis synovial fluid and blood. A motif in TCR beta, a set of about eight highly homologous variants, appeared characteristic of ankylosing spondylitis blood.

Quantitative barcoded 5'-RACE was used to prepare TCR beta libraries. TCRdb called the 5' RACE reads again in MiXCR, with one record for every CDR3 protein. The table records about 180,000 distinct CDR3 sequences, around a tenth of them present only once. The sequence was obtained from a female donor with ankylosing spondylitis or in good health (not recorded which). Sequencing was done on a sample of blood, either unsorted or a sorted T cell fraction (not recorded which).

The CDR3 DNA reads as TGCGCCAGCAGCCAAGAGTCCGGCCAGGGGGCGGGCGGGGAGCTGTTTTTT. It specifies CASSQESGQGAGGELFF. This chain connects TRBV4-3 to TRBJ2-2, with 8 bases aligning to TRBD1. The germline CDR1 and CDR2 sequences are LGHNA and YSLEER. CDR3 size: 17 residues. V gave up 0 bases and J gave up 7 bases; unmatched junction bases: 10.